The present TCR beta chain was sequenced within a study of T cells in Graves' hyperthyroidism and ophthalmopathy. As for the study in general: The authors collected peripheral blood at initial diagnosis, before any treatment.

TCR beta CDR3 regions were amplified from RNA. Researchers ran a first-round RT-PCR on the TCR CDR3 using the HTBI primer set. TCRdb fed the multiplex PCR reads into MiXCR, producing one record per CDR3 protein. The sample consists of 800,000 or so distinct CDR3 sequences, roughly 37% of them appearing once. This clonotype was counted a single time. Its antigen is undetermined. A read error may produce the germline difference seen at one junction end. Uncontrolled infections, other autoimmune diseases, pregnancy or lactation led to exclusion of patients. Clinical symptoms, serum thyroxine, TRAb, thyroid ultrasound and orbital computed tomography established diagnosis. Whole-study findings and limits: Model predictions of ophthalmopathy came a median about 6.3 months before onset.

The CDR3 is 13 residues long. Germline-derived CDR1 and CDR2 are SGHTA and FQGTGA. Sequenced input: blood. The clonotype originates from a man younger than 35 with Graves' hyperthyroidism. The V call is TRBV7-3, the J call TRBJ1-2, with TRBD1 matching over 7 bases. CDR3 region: CASSPDRAYGHTF. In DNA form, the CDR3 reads TGTGCCAGCAGCCCTGACAGGGCCTATGGCCACACCTTC.